The rows below give T cell receptor beta chains drawn from one sample of a study of blood T cell repertoires in COVID-19. The repertoire was sequenced with immunoSEQ multiplex PCR; TCRdb's copy has only in-frame clones and lacks some. The sample has a few hundred thousand clones, 85% to 90% seen once; the top ten hold 0.7% to 0.9%. The sequenced sample consisted of peripheral blood. The receptor set was obtained from a man between 25 and 39 years old with acute or convalescent COVID-19. Each CDR3 is given with its conserved first and last residue. Fields, in order: clone size, V gene, D gene, J gene, CDR3 DNA, CDR3 protein. The D gene is left open where the match is weak. Size tells how often a clone was seen (once, few, many) or the class of an expanded clone, and some rows leave it out.

>NA|TRBV5-1|NA|TRBJ2-1
TGCGCCAGCAGCTTGGCCGAGGGAGGGCAGTTCTTC
CASSLAEGGQFF
>NA|TRBV28|TRBD1|TRBJ2-7
TGTGCCAGCACTTTGCCGGGACAGGGTACTTACGAGCAGTACTTC
CASTLPGQGTYEQYF
>NA|TRBV5-6|TRBD1|TRBJ2-2
TGTGCCAGCAGTTCGACAGGGGACAAACGGTCCGGGGAGCTGTTTTTT
CASSSTGDKRSGELFF
>NA|TRBV11-2|NA|TRBJ2-7
TGTGCCAGCAGTCCCCGAGAGGGATACTCCCGCGAGCAGTACTTC
CASSPREGYSREQYF
>NA|TRBV6-5|NA|TRBJ1-5
TGTGCCAGCAGTTACATCCGGTCGGGTCAGCCCCAGCATTTT
CASSYIRSGQPQHF
>NA|TRBV9|TRBD2|TRBJ2-5
TGTGCCAGCAGCCCGGGGACTAGCGGGATTCAAGAGACCCAGTACTTC
CASSPGTSGIQETQYF
>NA|TRBV3-1/TRBV3-2|NA|TRBJ2-2
TGTGCCAGCAGCCCCACACCCGCGAACACCGGGGAGCTGTTTTTT
CASSPTPANTGELFF
>few|TRBV30|NA|TRBJ1-2
TGTGCCTGGAGTGTACCCAGGGGCCCCGGCTATGGCTACACCTTC
CAWSVPRGPGYGYTF
>once|TRBV25-1|NA|TRBJ1-3
TGTGCCAGCAGCGATAACAGGGCTTCCGGAAACACCATATATTTT
CASSDNRASGNTIYF
>NA|TRBV11-2|TRBD2|TRBJ2-1
TGTGCCAGCAGCTTGACTAGCGGGGGGGCCGGTGAGCAGTTCTTC
CASSLTSGGAGEQFF
>once|TRBV5-1|NA|TRBJ2-3
TGCGCCAGCGATAAAACAGGGACCACAGATACGCAGTATTTT
CASDKTGTTDTQYF
>NA|TRBV4-1|NA|TRBJ1-2
TGCGCCAGCAGCCAAGGGAGACAGATCTATGGCTACACCTTC
CASSQGRQIYGYTF
>few|TRBV30|NA|TRBJ1-2
TGTGCCTGGGGGCGGGACGCCCCTGGCTACACCTTC
CAWGRDAPGYTF
>NA|TRBV5-8|NA|TRBJ1-2
TGTGCCAGCAGCTTGGCCCAGTGGGGAGACACCTTC
CASSLAQWGDTF
>NA|TRBV6-5|NA|TRBJ2-7
TGTGCCAGCAGTTTCCCAGGCTACGAGCAGTACTTC
CASSFPGYEQYF
>NA|TRBV6-5|TRBD1|TRBJ1-2
TGTGCCAGCAGACGCTTGGACAGGGAGGATGGCTACACCTTC
CASRRLDREDGYTF
>NA|TRBV28|TRBD2|TRBJ2-1
TGTGCCAGCAGTTTTAGGACTAGGTACAATGAGCAGTTCTTC
CASSFRTRYNEQFF
>once|TRBV19|NA|TRBJ2-7
TGTGCCAGTAGTATAAATAAAAGAGGCGAGCAGTACTTC
CASSINKRGEQYF
>NA|TRBV3-1/TRBV3-2|NA|TRBJ1-5
TGTGCCAGCAGCCCCGTGAACCCGGAGAGTGGTCAGCCCCAGCATTTT
CASSPVNPESGQPQHF